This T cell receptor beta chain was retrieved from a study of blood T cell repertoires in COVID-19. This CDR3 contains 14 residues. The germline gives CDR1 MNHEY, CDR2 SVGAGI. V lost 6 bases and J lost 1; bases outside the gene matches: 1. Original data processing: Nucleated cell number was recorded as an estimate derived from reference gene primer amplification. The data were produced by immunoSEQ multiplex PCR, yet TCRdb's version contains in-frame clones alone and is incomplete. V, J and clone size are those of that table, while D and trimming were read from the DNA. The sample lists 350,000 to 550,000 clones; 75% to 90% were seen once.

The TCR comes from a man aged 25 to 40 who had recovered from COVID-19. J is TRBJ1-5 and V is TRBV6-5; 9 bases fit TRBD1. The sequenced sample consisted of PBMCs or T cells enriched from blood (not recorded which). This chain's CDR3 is CASSGQGSNQPQHF. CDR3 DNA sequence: TGTGCCAGCAGCGGACAGGGGAGCAATCAGCCCCAGCATTTT.